The 25 T cell receptor beta chains listed next were all sequenced from one sample in a study of OX40 agonist ivuxolimab in advanced cancers. Sequencing used immunoSEQ multiplex PCR; TCRdb keeps in-frame clones, though not all of them. The sample gives 10,000 or so clones, more than 60% of which show up once; about 16% is in the top ten. Sequenced here: CD4+ or CD8+ T cells sorted from blood, sampled in a trial of the OX40 agonist ivuxolimab. The source of these receptors is an adult with an advanced solid tumor such as melanoma, head and neck, liver or kidney cancer.

The chain is built from TRBV7-6 and TRBJ1-2; 9 bases are a match to TRBD1. This CDR3 contains 19 residues. In germline, CDR1 is SGHVS, CDR2 FNYEAQ. V lost 5 bases to trimming and J lost 3 bases; unmatched junction nucleotides: 19. The CDR3 sequence is CASSPSTAGVGQGDYGYTF. The DNA of the CDR3 is TGTGCCAGCAGCCCAAGCACGGCCGGGGTGGGACAGGGCGACTATGGCTACACCTTC.

This chain links TRBV5-1 with TRBJ2-6; D might be TRBD1 (6 bases). Trimming took off 2 bases at V and 4 bases at J, with 19 bases between the two ends. Germline V CDR1 and CDR2: SGHRS, YFSETQ. This CDR3 is 18 amino acids long. CDR3 in DNA: TGCGCCAGCAGCTTAACTTTGGACAGCCTTGAGGGGGCCAACGTCCTGACTTTC. The encoded protein is CASSLTLDSLEGANVLTF.

This chain uses TRBV9 with TRBJ2-7, with D possibly being TRBD1 or TRBD2 (6 bases each). V was clipped by 4 bases and J by 7 bases, with 15 bases between them. The CDR3 contains 13 residues. CDR1 is SGDLS and CDR2 is YYNGEE in the germline V gene. Here the CDR3 reads CASSSSGAGEQYF. CDR3 coding DNA: TGTGCCAGCAGCTCGTCGGGGGCAGGGGAGCAGTACTTC.

The chain is built from TRBV6-1 and TRBJ2-5; 7 positions match TRBD2. Germline values: CDR1 MNHNS, CDR2 SASEGT. The CDR3 length is 15 residues. Trimming at V came to 5 bases and at J to 2 bases, leaving 8 bases not matched to a gene. CDR3 loop: CASSPLAATQETQYF. As DNA, the CDR3 is TGTGCCAGCAGTCCTCTAGCGGCGACGCAAGAGACCCAGTACTTC.

This chain links TRBV5-5 with TRBJ2-7; the D gene could be TRBD1 or TRBD2 (6 bases each). V was shortened by 2 bases and J by 3 bases, with 15 bases between the two germline ends. The germline V gene encodes CDR1 SGHKS and CDR2 YYEKEE (reference sequence). The CDR3 is 15 amino acids. CDR3 loop: CASSLGGGVSYEQYF. The DNA for the CDR3 is TGTGCCAGCAGCTTAGGAGGGGGTGTGAGCTACGAGCAGTACTTC.

The CDR3 region has the DNA TGCGCCAGCAGCTTGGATAACAGGGGAGGGCTAGAGCAGTACTTC. As protein: CASSLDNRGGLEQYF. The chain couples TRBV5-1 to TRBJ2-7; the D call may be TRBD1 or TRBD2 (7 bases each). With 0 bases removed from V and 7 bases from J, the gap between germline ends came to 17 bases. Germline V gene sequence: CDR1 SGHRS, CDR2 YFSETQ. The CDR3 spans 15 residues.

V gene TRBV5-1 combines with J gene TRBJ2-1, with a weak D call TRBD2 (5 bases). The CDR3 is 17 amino acids. The ends were cut back, 0 bases at V and 0 bases at J, with 13 bases in the middle. Per the germline V gene, CDR1 is SGHRS and CDR2 is YFSETQ. CDR3 loop: CASSLEPTRSSYNEQFF. Here the CDR3 DNA reads TGCGCCAGCAGCTTGGAACCAACTAGAAGCTCCTACAATGAGCAGTTCTTC.

The chain is built from TRBV5-6 and TRBJ2-5; 7 nucleotides line up with TRBD2. Germline CDR1 and CDR2: SGHDT and YYEEEE. This CDR3 has 18 residues. Unmatched junction bases numbered 18, after V lost 6 bases and J lost 1 base. CDR3 in amino acids: CASTMVDPPGGSQETQYF. The CDR3, as DNA: TGTGCCAGCACCATGGTGGATCCTCCCGGCGGGAGCCAAGAGACCCAGTACTTC.

There are a few counts of this clone. V and J are TRBV12-2 and TRBJ1-2. TRBV12-2 is designated a pseudogene. This CDR3 comprises 18 residues. CDR3 nucleotides: TGTGCAAGTCGCTTAGCTAGACTCAGGGACGAAGCTAACTATGGCTACACCTTC. This codes for CASRLARLRDEANYGYTF.

This clone was seen only once. This chain joins TRBV2 and TRBJ2-2; TRBD1 aligns across 8 bases. Per the germline V gene, CDR1 is SNHLY and CDR2 is FYNNEI. The CDR3 is 15 amino acids. The V and J ends lost 6 bases and 2 bases, in that order; junction bases with no gene match: 5. The CDR3 DNA reads as TGTGCCAGCAGCAGACAGGGGCAAAACACCGGGGAGCTGTTTTTT. Protein sequence: CASSRQGQNTGELFF.

This clone is a singleton in its sample. The junction departs from the called germline gene at one end, perhaps through a read error. The chain has TRBV7-7 and TRBJ2-7; D gene uncertain. This CDR3 contains 14 residues. Germline CDR1 and CDR2: SSHAT and FNYEAQ (reference sequence). DNA of the CDR3: TGTGCTAGCAGCCAAACAATGGGCGGCGACGAGCAGTACTTC. It encodes CASSQTMGGDEQYF.

The chain employs TRBV5-4 and TRBJ2-2; 7 nucleotides match TRBD2. Looked up from germline, CDR1 is SGHNT and CDR2 is YYREEE (reference sequence). The trim removed 3 bases at V and 4 bases at J, leaving 12 bases unmatched. CDR3 length: 17 amino acids. The DNA for the CDR3 is TGTGCCAGCAGCTATTTGGTGGGAGGGGCGATCACCGGGGAGCTGTTTTTT. This codes for CASSYLVGGAITGELFF.

In this sample, this clone turned up once. The genes are TRBV2 and TRBJ2-7; the D gene could be TRBD1 or TRBD2 (5 bases each). This CDR3 has 12 residues. Germline V gene data show CDR1 as SNHLY and CDR2 as FYNNEI. V gave up 1 base and J gave up 4 bases, with 5 bases separating them. The CDR3 spells CASSEGGYEQYF. The CDR3 coding sequence is TGTGCCAGCAGTGAAGGGGGGTACGAGCAGTACTTC.

This clone showed up just a few times. J is TRBJ2-1 and V is TRBV7-8; TRBD2 aligns across 8 bases. The CDR3 is made up of 17 amino acids. The ends lost 5 bases at V and 8 bases at J; junction bases unmatched: 17. CDR1 is SGHVS and CDR2 is FQNEAQ in the germline V gene. The CDR3 DNA follows: TGTGCCAGCAGCCGACTTCTCGGGTCTAGCGGGCGGGATGAGCAGTTCTTC. Translated: CASSRLLGSSGRDEQFF.

The rearrangement links TRBV27 to TRBJ2-1; no definite D call. V dropped 1 base and J dropped 8 bases, with 12 bases sitting between them. This CDR3 has 14 residues. Germline V gene lookup returns CDR1 MNHEY and CDR2 SMNVEV (reference sequence). The CDR3 is CASSLWAPRDEQFF. The DNA of the CDR3 is TGTGCCAGCAGTTTATGGGCCCCTAGGGATGAGCAGTTCTTC.

V is TRBV28 and J is TRBJ2-5; TRBD1 might be the D (6 bases). V was shortened by 9 bases and J by 2 bases, with 13 bases between the two germline ends. The CDR3 length is 13 residues. The germline CDR1 and CDR2 sequences are MDHEN and SYDVKM. The CDR3 loop is CASEQGPQETQYF. In DNA form, the CDR3 reads TGTGCCAGTGAACAGGGACCTCAAGAGACCCAGTACTTC.

The chain joins TRBV5-6 to TRBJ1-6; 10 bases are shared with TRBD1. This CDR3 has 16 residues. J lost 9 bases, V lost 4 bases, and 10 bases had no gene match. The germline V gene has CDR1 SGHDT and CDR2 YYEEEE. CDR3 amino acids: CASSQTTGGAGSPLHF. The CDR3 DNA is TGTGCCAGCAGCCAAACGACAGGGGGCGCCGGTTCACCCCTCCACTTT.

This chain uses TRBV14 with TRBJ2-1; D gene unclear. With 2 bases removed from V and 0 bases from J, the gap between germline ends came to 8 bases. Germline CDR1 reads SGHDN; CDR2 reads FVKESK. This CDR3 contains 15 residues. The CDR3 DNA reads as TGTGCCAGCAGCCAATTCTTCGACTCCTACAATGAGCAGTTCTTC. Residues: CASSQFFDSYNEQFF.

The J gene is TRBJ1-1, the V gene TRBV13; 8 bases match TRBD1. From germline, CDR1 is PRHDT and CDR2 FYEKMQ (reference sequence). The CDR3 loop spans 16 amino acids. V lost 4 bases and J lost 0; bases outside the gene matches: 7. The CDR3 sequence is CASSSRTGSMNTEAFF. The CDR3 DNA reads as TGTGCCAGCAGCTCACGGACAGGGAGCATGAACACTGAAGCTTTCTTT.

This chain joins TRBV4-1 and TRBJ2-3; unclear D gene. From germline, CDR1 is MGHRA and CDR2 YSYEKL. Trimming shortened V by 1 base and J by 10 bases, and 12 bases separated the two germline ends. The CDR3 covers 13 residues. The CDR3 here is CASSQALAPAQYF. Written as DNA, the CDR3 is TGCGCCAGCAGCCAAGCCCTGGCCCCCGCGCAGTATTTT.

V and J are TRBV5-8 and TRBJ2-3, with TRBD2 identical over 10 bases. Trimming removed 4 bases from V and 3 bases from J; junction bases left unmatched: 8. This CDR3 region has 16 residues. The germline CDR1 and CDR2 sequences are SGHTS and YDEGEE. The CDR3 region has the DNA TGTGCCAGCAGCACCCTAGCGGGGGTCTGGACAGATACGCAGTATTTT. Protein product: CASSTLAGVWTDTQYF.

V gene TRBV6-5 combines with J gene TRBJ1-2; D not certain. V dropped 7 bases and J dropped 12 bases, with 24 bases sitting between them. Germline V gives CDR1 MNHEY, CDR2 SVGAGI. This CDR3 contains 14 residues. The chain's CDR3 is CASTPPPGSPPHTF. The CDR3 region has the DNA TGTGCCAGCACCCCCCCTCCGGGAAGCCCTCCACACACCTTC.

The V gene is TRBV6-5, the J gene TRBJ2-6; no definite D call. CDR1 is MNHEY and CDR2 is SVGAGI in the germline V gene. V lost 5 bases to trimming and J lost 1 base, with 9 bases between them. The CDR3 covers 15 residues. The CDR3 sequence is CASSTEESGANVLTF. CDR3 sequence (DNA): TGTGCCAGCAGTACAGAAGAGTCTGGGGCCAACGTCCTGACTTTC.

This rearrangement joins TRBV2 to TRBJ1-1, with a possible D match to TRBD1 (5 bases). Germline V gives CDR1 SNHLY, CDR2 FYNNEI. V lost 4 bases and J lost 0, with 21 bases in between. The CDR3 is 18 amino acids. CDR3 DNA: TGTGCCAGCAGTGGGGTATTCCGGGACCTTGGACTGAACACTGAAGCTTTCTTT. It encodes CASSGVFRDLGLNTEAFF.

Here the CDR3 reads CASSPRVGRIADTQYF. The CDR3 nucleotides are TGTGCCAGCAGCCCCCGGGTAGGGCGGATAGCAGATACGCAGTATTTT. The chain is built from TRBV7-6 and TRBJ2-3; D remains ambiguous. Germline V CDR1 and CDR2: SGHVS, FNYEAQ. V shed 5 bases and J shed 4 bases, with 19 bases lying between them. There are 16 residues in the CDR3.